The 5 T cell receptor beta chains below were found in one sample sequenced in a study of chemoradiotherapy in HPV16-positive cancers. Assay: immunoSEQ multiplex PCR; the TCRdb copy retains only in-frame clones and omits some. The profile shows about 35,000 clones, about 88% of them singletons. Sequences were derived from blood, sampled from a patient who underwent chemoradiotherapy. Source of these receptors: a human donor with HPV-associated anogenital cancer.

The chain links TRBV28 to TRBJ1-1, with D tentatively TRBD1 (5 bases). The ends were cut back, 5 bases at V and 6 bases at J, with 13 bases in the middle. The CDR3 totals 13 residues. The germline V gene encodes CDR1 MDHEN and CDR2 SYDVKM. The CDR3 is CASSPSWGAEAFF. CDR3 DNA: TGTGCCAGCAGTCCATCGTGGGGGGCTGAAGCTTTCTTT.

This chain uses TRBV5-4 with TRBJ2-7; D is perhaps TRBD1 (5 bases). Germline V gene data show CDR1 as SGHNT and CDR2 as YYREEE (reference sequence). Trimming removed 3 bases at V and 6 bases at J, with 13 bases between. There are 13 residues in the CDR3. The CDR3 protein is CASSSDSSAEQYF. Here the CDR3 DNA reads TGTGCCAGCAGCTCCGACAGCTCGGCCGAGCAGTACTTC.

V gene TRBV4-1 combines with J gene TRBJ2-6, with TRBD1 matching over 8 bases. In germline, CDR1 is MGHRA, CDR2 YSYEKL. V gave up 1 base and J gave up 0 bases; unmatched junction bases: 11. The CDR3 contains 20 residues. The CDR3 protein is CASSQGDPGQVHSGANVLTF. The CDR3 DNA reads TGCGCCAGCAGCCAAGGGGATCCGGGACAGGTCCACTCTGGGGCCAACGTCCTGACTTTC.

The CDR3: CASSQESGGKHNEQFF. The CDR3 DNA follows: TGTGCCAGCAGCCAAGAGTCCGGGGGTAAACACAATGAGCAGTTCTTC. The chain employs TRBV4-2 and TRBJ2-1, with D possibly being TRBD2 (6 bases). CDR3 length equals 16 residues. Germline V gene data show CDR1 as LGHNA and CDR2 as YNFKEQ. V shed 0 bases and J shed 5 bases, with 14 bases lying between them.

This clone was picked up one time. The rearrangement links TRBV5-4 to TRBJ2-2; D not certain. The CDR3 has 14 amino acids. The germline CDR1 and CDR2 sequences are SGHNT and YYREEE (reference sequence). V was cut by 4 bases and J by 1 base, with 8 bases left in between. The CDR3 region has the DNA TGTGCCAGCAGCCTACGCGGGAACACCGGGGAGCTGTTTTTT. This translates into CASSLRGNTGELFF.